The 21 T cell receptor delta chains given below trace back to one sample, sequenced in a study of γδ T cells in repeated Plasmodium falciparum infection. Gammadelta T cells were flow-sorted from PBMC into Vgamma9/Vdelta2+ and Vdelta2-negative populations for bulk analysis. TCRdb re-analyzed the multiplex PCR reads via CATT. The data show 85,000 to 100,000 delta-chain clones, with approximately 0.92% seen just once and 9% to 10% held by the top ten. The sample comprised gamma-delta T cells from blood. These receptor sequences come from a pool of human donors (malaria-infected and uninfected, not separated).

This clone was detected only a few times. A far larger clone differs by one base, so this is likely a read error. The sample holds other DNA sequences that translate to the same CDR3. The V gene is TRDV1, but the J gene lacks a call; the table assigns TRDD3, which was not confirmed against the DNA. There are 22 residues in the CDR3. Germline V lookup: CDR1 TSWWSYY, CDR2 QGS. CDR3 DNA sequence: TGTGCTCTTGGGGCCTTGGCCTTCCTACAATTTCTCCGGGGAGGGTCGACCGATAAGCTCATCTTT. The encoded protein is CALGALAFLQFLRGGSTDKLIF.

This clone appeared a few times. The protein in TCRdb stems from a much larger clone and differs at residue 11 from this DNA's translation, likely a read error; here the protein is translated from the DNA. The chain is built from TRDV2 and TRDJ1; 11 bases are shared with TRDD3. TCRdb is silent on the J gene; assignment here came from matching the DNA to germline. V shed 1 base, J shed 0 bases, and the junction held 9 bases outside the gene matches. The CDR3 has 18 residues. Looked up from germline, CDR1 is GEAIGNYY and CDR2 is EKD. CDR3 protein: CACDTGYWGIWNTDKLIF. As DNA, the CDR3 is TGTGCCTGTGACACTGGGTACTGGGGGATATGGAACACCGATAAACTCATCTTT.

On this clone itself: One base away lies a much larger clone, so this may be a sequencing read error. V is TRDV2 and J is TRDJ1, with 7 bases matching TRDD3. There are 15 residues in the CDR3. Germline-derived CDR1 and CDR2 are GEAIGNYY and EKD. Trimming cost V 3 bases and J 9 bases; bases outside gene matches: 15. This CDR3 reads CACDPLTGERYELIF. CDR3 DNA sequence: TGTGCCTGTGACCCCCTCACTGGGGAACGCTATGAACTCATCTTT.

Notes on this clone: A read error likely explains this, since a far larger clone differs by one base. The sample contains more than one DNA sequence encoding this CDR3. The DNA of the CDR3 is TGTGCCTGCAAGCTCTACACTCCTTCCCGGGGGCTTATTTACACCGATAAACTCATCTTT. This encodes CACKLYTPSRGLIYTDKLIF. The chain uses TRDV2 and TRDJ1; TRDD2 is a possible D gene (6 bases). The J gene comes from matching the DNA to germline here; TCRdb lacks it. Trimming shortened V by 7 bases and J by 0 bases, and 32 bases separated the two germline ends. The CDR3 runs 20 residues. Per the germline V gene, CDR1 is GEAIGNYY and CDR2 is EKD.

This clone was seen a few times. TCRdb's protein for this DNA is that of a much larger clone and differs from the translation at residue 7, likely a read error; the protein shown is the DNA translation. The chain is built from TRDV1 and TRDJ1; 9 bases agree with TRDD3. Assignment of the J gene here rests on matching the DNA to germline, because TCRdb gives none. Looked up from germline, CDR1 is TSWWSYY and CDR2 is QGS. The CDR3 spans 16 residues. V trimming: 1 base; J trimming: 0 bases; junction bases outside the gene matches: 3. The CDR3 coding sequence is TGTGCTCTTGGGGAACGAGCTGGGGGATACACCGATAAACTCATCTTT. It specifies CALGERAGGYTDKLIF.

As to this clone: TCRdb's entry gives the protein of a much larger clone, which mismatches this DNA's translation at residue 18, likely from a read error; the protein reported here is translated from the DNA. V is TRDV2 and J is TRDJ3, with 12 nucleotides matching TRDD3. Assignment of the J gene here rests on matching the DNA to germline, because TCRdb gives none. CDR1 is GEAIGNYY and CDR2 is EKD in the germline V gene. The CDR3 extends over 24 amino acids. The CDR3: CACDTGSTTGGYRDWSWNTRQMFF. The CDR3 bases are TGTGCCTGTGACACCGGGTCTACTACTGGGGGATACCGTGATTGGTCCTGGAACACCCGACAGATGTTTTTC.

Of note for this clone: The translation of this DNA and the TCRdb protein of a much larger clone differ at residue 10, probably owing to a read error; the protein shown here is translated from the DNA. V gene TRDV2 combines with J gene TRDJ1; weak D call: TRDD3 (5 bases). The J gene is not listed in TCRdb, so it was assigned here from a DNA match to germline. The CDR3 has 16 residues. Germline CDR1 is GEAIGNYY and CDR2 is EKD. Trimming removed 0 bases at V and 2 bases at J, with 15 bases between. The CDR3 protein is CACDTKKLTGTDKLIF. CDR3 sequence (DNA): TGTGCCTGTGACACCAAGAAACTAACTGGAACCGATAAACTCATCTTT.

About this clone: A far larger clone is one base from this, pointing to a likely read error. Additional DNA sequences in this sample encode the identical CDR3. This chain connects TRDV1 to TRDJ1; D not resolved. TCRdb gives no J gene; it was assigned here by matching the DNA to germline. Per the germline V gene, CDR1 is TSWWSYY and CDR2 is QGS. Trimming removed 7 bases from V and 1 base from J, with 22 bases in between. The CDR3 extends over 17 amino acids. CDR3 amino acids: CALAGPPVPLPTDKLIF. The CDR3 region has the DNA TGTGCTCTTGCCGGTCCTCCGGTCCCTTTGCCCACCGATAAACTCATCTTT.

This clone has more than one count but fewer than ten. This DNA's translation differs at residue 20 from TCRdb's protein, which comes from a much larger clone; a read error is likely, and the protein shown is translated from the DNA. No J gene call was made, and the V gene is TRDV1; no check of the table's D call, TRDD3, against the DNA was made. The CDR3 runs to 22 residues. Germline V gene sequence: CDR1 TSWWSYY, CDR2 QGS. The CDR3 DNA follows: TGTGCTCTTGGGAGATCCCCACCTAGGACTTTCTCTACTGGGATATCCCAGGGTAAACCCATCTTT. It is translated as CALGRSPPRTFSTGISQGKPIF.

This clone has just a few counts. The amino acid sequence in TCRdb belongs to a much larger clone and departs from this DNA's translation at residue 7, likely a sequencing read error; the sequence shown is translated from the DNA. This chain joins TRDV2 and TRDJ1; 9 nucleotides align to TRDD3. TCRdb supplies no J gene; here it was assigned by aligning the nucleotide sequence to germline. J gave up 4 bases and V 3 bases, and 11 bases lay outside the gene matches. The CDR3 loop spans 16 amino acids. Germline V gene data show CDR1 as GEAIGNYY and CDR2 as EKD. The CDR3 loop reads CACDSLQGDTDDKLIF. The DNA of the CDR3 is TGTGCCTGTGACTCCTTACAGGGGGATACAGACGATAAACTCATCTTT.

Details on this clone: Translating this DNA gives a protein that differs at residue 7 from the TCRdb one, which belongs to a much larger clone; a read error is likely, and the protein shown is this translation. This rearrangement joins TRDV2 to TRDJ1; 7 nucleotides line up with TRDD3. TCRdb offers no J gene call, so here the DNA was matched to germline to obtain one. The length of the CDR3 is 16 residues. J was trimmed by 4 bases and V by 0 bases; bases with no gene match: 10. In germline, CDR1 is GEAIGNYY, CDR2 EKD. The CDR3 loop reads CACDTAAGGSLDKLIF. CDR3 bases: TGTGCCTGTGACACCGCTGCTGGGGGCTCTCTCGATAAACTCATCTTT.

The table lists this clone with a few counts. The translation of this DNA and the TCRdb protein of a much larger clone differ at residue 18, probably owing to a read error; the protein shown here is translated from the DNA. The V gene is listed as TRDV1; no J gene was called; TRDD3, the D gene given by the table, was not confirmed from the DNA. Germline V CDR1 and CDR2: TSWWSYY, QGS. This CDR3 region has 19 residues. CDR3 region: CALGELVRILGDTGDKLTF. CDR3 sequence (DNA): TGTGCTCTTGGGGAACTGGTCCGAATACTGGGGGATACCGGGGATAAACTCACCTTT.

This clone was seen only a few times. TCRdb assigns this DNA the protein of a much larger clone, which departs from its translation at residue 3; this likely reflects a read error, and the protein shown comes from translating the DNA. The rearrangement joins TRDV2 to TRDJ1, with 12 positions matching TRDD3. The CDR3 loop spans 16 amino acids. Germline CDR1 reads GEAIGNYY; CDR2 reads EKD. CDR3 protein: CAYDTRTGGYPDKLIF. Here the CDR3 DNA reads TGTGCCTATGACACCCGTACTGGGGGATACCCCGATAAACTCATCTTT.

In its sample, this clone was seen a few times. TCRdb shows a much larger clone's protein in place of this DNA's translation, and the two differ at residue 20, likely through a read error; the protein shown is translated from the DNA. The chain combines TRDV1 with TRDJ1, with 11 nucleotides matching TRDD3. Germline CDR1 reads TSWWSYY; CDR2 reads QGS. The CDR3 is 22 amino acids. Written as DNA, the CDR3 is TGTGCTCTTGGGGATTCTTCCTTCCTCGGAAGAGTGTGGGGGATACGCACCGATAAACCCATCTTT. Encoded protein: CALGDSSFLGRVWGIRTDKPIF.

Worth noting for this clone: TCRdb pairs this DNA with a much larger clone's protein that differs at residue 12, likely a read error; the protein shown was translated from the DNA. The genes are TRDV2 and TRDJ1, with 8 bases identical to TRDD3. Since TCRdb gives no J gene, matching the DNA to germline was used here to assign it. Looked up from germline, CDR1 is GEAIGNYY and CDR2 is EKD. After removal of 0 bases from V and 3 bases from J, the junction contained 14 bases not matched to a gene. The CDR3 spans 18 residues. For the CDR3, the DNA is TGTGCCTGTGACACCGGACTGGTGGGGGATTTGGGCCCCGATAAACTCATCTTT. This gives the protein CACDTGLVGDLGPDKLIF.

About this clone: TCRdb assigns this DNA the protein of a much larger clone, which departs from its translation at residue 7; this likely reflects a read error, and the protein shown comes from translating the DNA. This rearrangement joins TRDV2 to TRDJ1; D is possibly TRDD3 (6 bases). The J gene, missing from TCRdb, was assigned here through DNA to germline matching. Germline assignment: CDR1 GEAIGNYY and CDR2 EKD. V lost 6 bases, J lost 1 base, and 20 bases lay in between. This CDR3 comprises 16 residues. The CDR3 here is CACSTGNTQCTDKLIF. The CDR3 region has the DNA TGTGCCTGTTCTACTGGGAATACGCAGTGCACCGATAAACTCATCTTT.

In the case of this clone: This DNA's translation differs at residue 11 from TCRdb's protein, which comes from a much larger clone; a read error is likely, and the protein shown is translated from the DNA. The genes are TRDV2 and TRDJ1, with D tentatively TRDD3 (6 bases). TCRdb is silent on the J gene; assignment here came from matching the DNA to germline. The germline V and J ends were trimmed by 3 bases and 4 bases, with 23 bases remaining between them. Per the germline V gene, CDR1 is GEAIGNYY and CDR2 is EKD. The CDR3 spans 17 residues. The CDR3 coding sequence is TGTGCCTGTGACCCCGGCGAAGAATGGGGGGTACGCGATAAACTCATCTTT. Amino acids: CACDPGEEWGVRDKLIF.

To note about this clone: The protein held in TCRdb is that of a much larger clone and does not match this DNA's translation at residue 13, likely because of a read error; the protein shown is translated from the DNA. The V gene corresponds to TRDV2; no J gene was called; the table assigns TRDD3, which was not confirmed against the DNA. Germline V gene data show CDR1 as GEAIGNYY and CDR2 as EKD. The CDR3 length is 14 residues. CDR3 region: CACDTVLGNDKLTF. CDR3 DNA: TGTGCCTGTGACACCGTACTGGGGAATGATAAACTCACCTTT.

This clone was observed many times. The chain has TRDV2 and TRDJ1; 7 positions agree with TRDD3. Germline CDR1 GEAIGNYY, CDR2 EKD. Germline trimming cut 1 base from V and 5 bases from J; bases unmatched to any gene: 9. The CDR3 is made up of 15 amino acids. The CDR3 loop reads CACDTVGDPPDKLIF. DNA of the CDR3: TGTGCCTGTGACACGGTGGGGGACCCCCCTGATAAACTCATCTTT.

On this clone: A far larger clone is only one base removed, so a read error is likely. Other DNA sequences of this sample code for an identical CDR3. This chain connects TRDV1 to TRDJ1; TRDD3 is a possible D gene (6 bases). TCRdb does not report a J gene; here it was assigned by matching the DNA to germline references. The CDR3 is made up of 22 amino acids. V lost 9 bases to trimming and J lost 0 bases, with 38 bases between them. Germline V lookup: CDR1 TSWWSYY, CDR2 QGS. The CDR3 sequence is CALFGEDPNIKLGSLYTDKLIF. The CDR3 DNA sequence: TGTGCTCTCTTTGGGGAGGATCCTAACATTAAACTGGGTTCCCTGTACACCGATAAACTCATCTTT.

This clone has only a few counts. The protein given by TCRdb reflects a much larger clone and differs at residue 9 from this DNA's translation, likely from a read error; the protein shown is the DNA's translation. The chain couples TRDV1 to TRDJ1; D remains unclear. As TCRdb names no J gene, one was assigned here on the basis of a DNA match to germline. Looked up from germline, CDR1 is TSWWSYY and CDR2 is QGS. The length of the CDR3 is 17 residues. The V end was cut by 2 bases, the J end by 2 bases, with 18 bases between. CDR3 sequence: CALGERKGGPRTDKLIF. The CDR3 nucleotides are TGTGCTCTTGGGGAAAGGAAGGGCGGGCCCAGGACCGATAAACTCATCTTT.